This paragraph reports one T cell receptor beta chain. In germline, CDR1 is MNHEY, CDR2 SVGAGI. The CDR3 totals 12 residues. V gave up 8 bases and J gave up 5 bases; unmatched junction bases: 3. Method: immunoSEQ multiplex PCR; TCRdb's copy keeps in-frame clones and lacks some. The sample has some 120,000 clones; 93% are singletons. This entry is derived from a study of control samples from healthy donors and cancer patients. The sequenced sample consisted of PBMCs. This TCR was sampled from a man aged 45-65 years with head and neck cancer. The rearrangement links TRBV6-5 to TRBJ1-2; 9 bases agree with TRBD1. CDR3 region: CASAGQGYGYTF. CDR3 in DNA: TGTGCCAGCGCCGGACAGGGGTATGGCTACACCTTC.